The sample holds many counts of the clone carrying this T cell receptor (beta chain). The source material, RNA transcripts, was used to amplify TCR beta CDR3 regions. Using the HTBI primer set, a first-round RT-PCR was run on the TCR CDR3. TCRdb independently ran MiXCR on the multiplex PCR reads; one entry per CDR3 protein. The sample has 540,000 or so distinct CDR3 sequences; under 60% are singletons. The record originates from a study of T cells in Graves' hyperthyroidism and ophthalmopathy. Germline CDR1 and CDR2: MNHNS and SASEGT. CDR3 length equals 15 residues. V was cut by 6 bases and J by 3 bases, with 15 bases left in between.

The sequencing input was peripheral blood or thyroid tissue (not recorded which). This clonotype originated in an adult woman with Graves' disease, either hyperthyroidism or ophthalmopathy (not recorded which). This rearrangement joins TRBV6-1 to TRBJ1-5; D ambiguous. The CDR3 is CASSETPRANQPQHF. In nucleotides, the CDR3 is TGTGCCAGCAGCGAAACCCCGAGGGCCAATCAGCCCCAGCATTTT.